One and the same sample provided the 20 T cell receptor beta chains below, sequenced in a study of early stage breast cancer tumors. Assay used: immunoSEQ multiplex PCR; TCRdb lists only in-frame clones, some missing. The data contain over 5,000 clones, about 70% of them seen just once; the ten biggest clones take up approximately 14%. The sequenced sample consisted of breast tumor tissue. The receptors were sampled from a person aged 55 to 75 with breast cancer.

The CDR3 protein is CASSAADRGDSPLHF. The CDR3 bases are TGTGCCAGCAGTGCCGCCGACAGGGGAGATTCACCCCTCCACTTT. The rearrangement joins TRBV6-4 to TRBJ1-6, with 8 bases identical to TRBD1. Germline V gene lookup returns CDR1 MRHNA and CDR2 SNTAGT. There are 15 residues in the CDR3. After removal of 4 bases from V and 8 bases from J, the junction contained 7 bases not matched to a gene.

The J gene is TRBJ2-5, the V gene TRBV11-2; the D is unclear. This CDR3 comprises 15 residues. V lost 1 base, J lost 5 bases, and 14 bases lay in between. CDR1 is SGHAT and CDR2 is FQNNGV in the germline V gene. The CDR3 protein is CASSLGWQRMETQYF. DNA for the CDR3: TGTGCCAGCAGCTTAGGGTGGCAGAGGATGGAGACCCAGTACTTC.

This clone came up a few times. CDR3 coding DNA: TGTGCCAGCAGTCCAGGGGGCGATGGTAATGAAAAACTGTTTTTT. It translates to CASSPGGDGNEKLFF. The chain employs TRBV2 and TRBJ1-4, with 8 bases aligning to TRBD1. V lost 5 bases to trimming and J lost 4 bases; unmatched junction nucleotides: 6. CDR3 length equals 15 residues. Germline-derived CDR1 and CDR2 are SNHLY and FYNNEI.

The chain is built from TRBV7-2 and TRBJ1-1; D not resolved. The CDR3 has 13 amino acids. Trimming left V 5 bases short and J 12 bases short, with 19 bases between. Germline CDR1 reads SGHTA; CDR2 reads FQGNSA. The CDR3 sequence is CASSAGERRLSFF. The CDR3 coding sequence is TGTGCCAGCAGCGCCGGAGAACGAAGGTTGTCTTTCTTT.

The chain uses TRBV15 and TRBJ2-1; no firm D call. Trimming cost V 0 bases and J 6 bases, with 12 bases left between them. In germline, CDR1 is LNHNV, CDR2 YYDKDF (reference sequence). CDR3 size: 15 residues. Written as DNA, the CDR3 is TGTGCCACCAGCAGAGATAAAGTAGCTAGCAATGAGCAGTTCTTC. Its protein product is CATSRDKVASNEQFF.

This clone is deemed medium-sized (0.01 to 0.1%). This rearrangement joins TRBV30 to TRBJ1-4, with a possible D match to TRBD1 (5 bases). CDR1 and CDR2 (germline): GTSNPN, SVGIG (reference sequence). This CDR3 spans 15 amino acids. V lost 2 bases and J 2 bases, leaving 12 bases between the germline ends. CDR3 in amino acids: CAWSRAGRTNEKLFF. Here the CDR3 DNA reads TGTGCCTGGAGTCGGGCGGGACGGACTAATGAAAAACTGTTTTTT.

This clone showed up just once. V and J are TRBV7-9 and TRBJ2-7; the D is unclear. Germline V lookup: CDR1 SEHNR, CDR2 FQNEAQ (reference sequence). The V end lost 4 bases, the J end lost 1 base, and 8 bases lay between the germline ends. The CDR3 spans 13 residues. The CDR3 spells CASSSRFSYEQYF. The CDR3 DNA sequence: TGTGCCAGCAGCTCCAGGTTTTCCTACGAGCAGTACTTC.

This chain uses TRBV5-5 with TRBJ2-1; D is ambiguous. Trimming pared 1 base from V and 5 bases from J, leaving 7 bases between. The germline CDR1 and CDR2 sequences are SGHKS and YYEKEE (reference sequence). The CDR3 runs to 13 residues. CDR3 sequence reads: CASSLLGNNEQFF. Written as DNA, the CDR3 is TGTGCCAGCAGCTTGTTGGGAAACAATGAGCAGTTCTTC.

This clone was recorded a few times. CDR3 amino acids: CATSRTTETANEKLFF. In nucleotides, the CDR3 is TGTGCCACCAGCAGGACTACCGAGACAGCAAATGAAAAACTGTTTTTT. The V call is TRBV15, the J call TRBJ1-4, with D possibly matching TRBD1 (5 bases). The CDR3 runs 16 residues. Trimming took 3 bases from V and 5 from J, leaving 16 bases between them. Germline V gene data show CDR1 as LNHNV and CDR2 as YYDKDF (reference sequence).

This clone showed up just a few times. This chain uses TRBV7-3 with TRBJ2-2; no firm D call. From germline, CDR1 is SGHTA and CDR2 FQGTGA. Trimming took 2 bases from V and 6 from J, leaving 4 bases between them. The CDR3 is 12 residues long. The CDR3 DNA sequence: TGTGCCAGCAGCTTATACCCCGGGGAGCTGTTTTTT. The encoded protein is CASSLYPGELFF.

The rearrangement joins TRBV2 to TRBJ2-1; D perhaps matches TRBD2 (5 bases). Germline assignment: CDR1 SNHLY and CDR2 FYNNEI. The CDR3 extends over 10 amino acids. V was cut by 6 bases and J by 9 bases, with 6 bases left in between. The CDR3 protein is CASSGVEQFF. CDR3 nucleotides: TGTGCCAGCAGCGGGGTTGAGCAGTTCTTC. Full variable domain (remainder filled in from reference TRBV2 and TRBJ2-1): EPEVTQTPSHQVTQMGQEVILRCVPISNHLYFYWYRQILGQKVEFLVSFYNNEISEKSEIFDDQFSVERPDGSNFTLKIRSTKLEDSAMYFCASSGVEQFFGPGTRLTVL.

The chain couples TRBV7-2 to TRBJ2-3, with 9 bases matching TRBD1. The CDR3 has 15 amino acids. The germline V gene encodes CDR1 SGHTA and CDR2 FQGNSA. V dropped 4 bases and J dropped 1; count of bases not matched to a gene: 3. The CDR3 nucleotides are TGTGCCAGCAGCTGGAGGACAGGGGGCACAGATACGCAGTATTTT. Its translation is CASSWRTGGTDTQYF.

This clone was seen only once. V and J are TRBV5-1 and TRBJ2-4; no firm D call. The CDR3 runs to 13 residues. Trimming pared 2 bases from V and 7 bases from J, leaving 10 bases between. Germline values: CDR1 SGHRS, CDR2 YFSETQ. DNA for the CDR3: TGCGCCAGCAGCTTCGGCTCGGAGAACATTCAGTACTTC. This encodes CASSFGSENIQYF.

The chain links TRBV4-2 to TRBJ1-3; D might be TRBD1 (5 bases). The CDR3 runs 18 residues. Per germline, CDR1 LGHNA and CDR2 YNFKEQ. Trimming stripped 4 bases from V and 0 bases from J, with 19 bases between. CDR3 bases: TGTGCCAGCAGCCCTGAAGGAGGGGCCCGAATCTCTGGAAACACCATATATTTT. It yields the protein CASSPEGGARISGNTIYF.

The rearrangement joins TRBV7-9 to TRBJ2-5; perhaps TRBD2 as D (6 bases). V lost 5 bases to trimming and J lost 5 bases, with 6 bases between them. CDR3 length: 11 residues. Germline V gene data show CDR1 as SEHNR and CDR2 as FQNEAQ (reference sequence). The CDR3 is CASSGGETQYF. As DNA, the CDR3 is TGTGCCAGCAGCGGGGGGGAGACCCAGTACTTC.

This clone has more than one count but fewer than ten. V and J are TRBV18 and TRBJ2-1, with TRBD2 identical over 8 bases. The CDR3 sequence is 16 residues long. V lost 6 bases and J lost 0; bases outside the gene matches: 7. Germline V CDR1 and CDR2: KGHSH, LQKENI. CDR3 bases: TGTGCCAGCTCGCTGAGCGGGGGAAGCTCCTACAATGAGCAGTTCTTC. The encoded protein is CASSLSGGSSYNEQFF.

The rearrangement joins TRBV6-1 to TRBJ2-5, with 9 bases matching TRBD2. CDR3 length: 15 residues. Germline-derived CDR1 and CDR2 are MNHNS and SASEGT. The trim removed 4 bases at V and 5 bases at J, leaving 8 bases unmatched. CDR3 residues: CASSVVSGSSETQYF. The CDR3, as DNA: TGTGCCAGCAGTGTAGTTAGCGGGAGTTCGGAGACCCAGTACTTC.

The chain recombines TRBV21-1 with TRBJ2-1; the table's D call of TRBD1 was not tested on the DNA. TRBV21-1 is noted as a pseudogene. The CDR3 has 15 amino acids. CDR3 nucleotides: TGTGCCAGCAGCCGCGTCAGGGAAGGGTACAATGAGCAGTTCTTC. Residues: CASSRVREGYNEQFF.

The chain links TRBV6-1 to TRBJ2-5; a weak D match, TRBD1 (7 bases). In germline, CDR1 is MNHNS, CDR2 SASEGT. This CDR3 comprises 14 residues. The ends were cut back, 0 bases at V and 7 bases at J, with 12 bases in the middle. CDR3 in amino acids: CASSEALQGGTQYF. The DNA for the CDR3 is TGTGCCAGCAGTGAAGCGCTTCAGGGGGGGACCCAGTACTTC.

V gene TRBV7-9 combines with J gene TRBJ2-7; D ambiguous. V lost 5 bases and J 4 bases, leaving 15 bases between the germline ends. The CDR3 spans 14 residues. Germline CDR1 reads SEHNR; CDR2 reads FQNEAQ (reference sequence). The CDR3 DNA reads TGTGCCAGCAGCCCCCAAGGGCTGGGGTACGAGCAGTACTTC. Translated, it gives CASSPQGLGYEQYF.